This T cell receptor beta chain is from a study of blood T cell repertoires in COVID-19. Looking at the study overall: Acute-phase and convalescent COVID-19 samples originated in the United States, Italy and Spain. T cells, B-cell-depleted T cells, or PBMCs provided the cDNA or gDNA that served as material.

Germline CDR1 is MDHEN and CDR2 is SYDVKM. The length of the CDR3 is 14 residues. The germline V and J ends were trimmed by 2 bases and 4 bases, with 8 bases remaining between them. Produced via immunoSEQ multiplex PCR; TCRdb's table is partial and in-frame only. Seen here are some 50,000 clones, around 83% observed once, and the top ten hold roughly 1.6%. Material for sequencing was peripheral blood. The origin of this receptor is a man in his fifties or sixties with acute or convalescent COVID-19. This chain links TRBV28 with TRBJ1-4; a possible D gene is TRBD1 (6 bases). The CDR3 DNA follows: TGTGCCAGCAGTTTAACAGGGATTAATGAAAAACTGTTTTTT. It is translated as CASSLTGINEKLFF.